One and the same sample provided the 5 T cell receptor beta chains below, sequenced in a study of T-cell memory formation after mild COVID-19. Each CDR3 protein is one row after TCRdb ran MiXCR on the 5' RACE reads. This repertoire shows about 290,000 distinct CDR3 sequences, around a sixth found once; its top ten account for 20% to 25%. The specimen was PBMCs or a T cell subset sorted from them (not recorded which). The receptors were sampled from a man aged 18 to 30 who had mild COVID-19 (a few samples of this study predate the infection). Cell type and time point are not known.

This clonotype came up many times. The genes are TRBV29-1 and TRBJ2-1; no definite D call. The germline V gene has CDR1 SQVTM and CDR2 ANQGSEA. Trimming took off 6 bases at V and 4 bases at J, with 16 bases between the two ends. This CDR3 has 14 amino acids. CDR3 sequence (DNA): TGCAGCGTCATCCACGCCGACTCATACAATGAGCAGTTCTTC. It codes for CSVIHADSYNEQFF.

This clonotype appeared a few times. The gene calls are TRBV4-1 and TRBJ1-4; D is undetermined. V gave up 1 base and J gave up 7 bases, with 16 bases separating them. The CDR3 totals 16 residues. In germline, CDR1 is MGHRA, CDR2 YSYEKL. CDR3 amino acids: CASSQVISRLGEKLFF. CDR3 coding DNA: TGCGCCAGCAGCCAAGTGATCAGCCGACTAGGTGAAAAACTGTTTTTT.

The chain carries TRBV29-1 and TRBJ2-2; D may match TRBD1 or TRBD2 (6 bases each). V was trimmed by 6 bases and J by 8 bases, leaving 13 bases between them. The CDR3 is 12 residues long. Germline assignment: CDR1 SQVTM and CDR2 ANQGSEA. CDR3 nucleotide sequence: TGCAGCGTCCGAACGGGGGCGGGGGAGCTGTTTTTT. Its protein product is CSVRTGAGELFF.

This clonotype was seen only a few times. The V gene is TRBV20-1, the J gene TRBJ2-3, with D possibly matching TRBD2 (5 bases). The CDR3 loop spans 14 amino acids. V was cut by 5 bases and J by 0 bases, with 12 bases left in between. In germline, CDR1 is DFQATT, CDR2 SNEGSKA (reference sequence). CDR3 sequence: CSALPDYSTDTQYF. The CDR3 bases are TGCAGTGCTCTTCCTGACTACAGCACAGATACGCAGTATTTT.

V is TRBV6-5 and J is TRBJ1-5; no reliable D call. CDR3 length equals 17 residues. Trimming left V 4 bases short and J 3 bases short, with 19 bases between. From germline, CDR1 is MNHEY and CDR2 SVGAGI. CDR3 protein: CASSSLGSSQINQPQHF. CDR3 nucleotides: TGTGCCAGCAGTTCCCTGGGGTCCAGCCAGATCAATCAGCCCCAGCATTTT.